Listed below are T cell receptor beta chains from one sample, sequenced in a study of long-term antiretroviral therapy in people with HIV. Repertoires were generated with immunoSEQ multiplex PCR, while TCRdb's copy carries only in-frame clones and drops some. The sample has around 23,000 clones, 87% seen once. The sample here was unsorted PBMCs, taken 1.8 years before starting antiretroviral therapy. The receptors shown here come from a man aged 45-65 years with HIV. Each CDR3 is given with its conserved first and last residue. Fields, in order: CDR3 protein, CDR3 DNA, J gene, V gene, D gene, clone size. A D gene is named only where the DNA matches it firmly. Some rows have no size entry. The others give once, few or many, or a class for an expanded clone.

CDR3 protein: CASSWGQGNTEAFF
CDR3 DNA: TGCGCCAGCAGCTGGGGACAGGGGAACACTGAAGCTTTCTTT
J gene: TRBJ1-1
V gene: TRBV5-1
D gene: TRBD1
clone size: .

CDR3 protein: CASSKEVGGALCTDTQYF
CDR3 DNA: TGTGCCAGCAGCAAAGAGGTCGGGGGGGCCCTATGCACAGATACGCAGTATTTT
J gene: TRBJ2-3
V gene: TRBV21-1
D gene: .
clone size: once

CDR3 protein: CASSAPQTNYGYTF
CDR3 DNA: TGTGCCAGCAGCGCCCCCCAAACTAACTATGGCTACACCTTC
J gene: TRBJ1-2
V gene: TRBV9
D gene: .
clone size: .

CDR3 protein: CASSPMGRGGGDTDTQYF
CDR3 DNA: TGTGCCAGCAGCCCCATGGGGAGAGGCGGGGGGGACACAGATACGCAGTATTTT
J gene: TRBJ2-3
V gene: TRBV27
D gene: TRBD2
clone size: .

CDR3 protein: CASSQDLRGGQPQHF
CDR3 DNA: TGCGCCAGCAGCCAAGATCTGAGGGGTGGGCAGCCCCAGCATTTT
J gene: TRBJ1-5
V gene: TRBV4-1
D gene: .
clone size: .

CDR3 protein: CASSGGDSYEQYF
CDR3 DNA: TGTGCCAGCTCTGGTGGGGACTCCTACGAGCAGTACTTC
J gene: TRBJ2-7
V gene: TRBV9
D gene: .
clone size: .

CDR3 protein: CASSFIHPGGMPQHF
CDR3 DNA: TGTGCCAGCAGCTTTATACATCCAGGCGGCATGCCCCAGCATTTT
J gene: TRBJ1-5
V gene: TRBV7-2
D gene: .
clone size: .

CDR3 protein: CASSGGTAGEQFF
CDR3 DNA: TGTGCCAGCAGCGGCGGGACAGCAGGGGAGCAGTTCTTC
J gene: TRBJ2-1
V gene: TRBV5-5
D gene: .
clone size: .

CDR3 protein: CASSLRGNQPQHF
CDR3 DNA: TGTGCCAGCAGTCTACGGGGCAATCAGCCCCAGCATTTT
J gene: TRBJ1-5
V gene: TRBV27
D gene: .
clone size: once

CDR3 protein: CASSLEAGLNEKLFF
CDR3 DNA: TGTGCCAGCAGCTTGGAAGCGGGGTTAAACGAAAAACTGTTTTTT
J gene: TRBJ1-4
V gene: TRBV5-4
D gene: .
clone size: .

CDR3 protein: CASSEQYNEQFF
CDR3 DNA: TGTGCCAGCAGCGAACAATACAATGAGCAGTTCTTC
J gene: TRBJ2-1
V gene: TRBV7-9
D gene: .
clone size: once

CDR3 protein: CASSWRNLEPQHF
CDR3 DNA: TGTGCCAGTAGCTGGAGGAACTTGGAGCCCCAGCATTTT
J gene: TRBJ1-5
V gene: TRBV19
D gene: .
clone size: .

CDR3 protein: CASRRVTNEKLFF
CDR3 DNA: TGTGCCAGTAGACGGGTCACTAATGAAAAACTGTTTTTT
J gene: TRBJ1-4
V gene: TRBV19
D gene: .
clone size: .

CDR3 protein: CASSLRGFEPQHF
CDR3 DNA: TGTGCCAGCAGCTTGAGGGGTTTTGAGCCCCAGCATTTT
J gene: TRBJ1-5
V gene: TRBV5-6
D gene: .
clone size: .

CDR3 protein: CASSALLMGPGYTF
CDR3 DNA: TGTGCCAGTAGTGCCCTATTGATGGGACCTGGCTACACCTTC
J gene: TRBJ1-2
V gene: TRBV19
D gene: .
clone size: .

CDR3 protein: CAIKSGGRAPYNEQFF
CDR3 DNA: TGTGCCATCAAGAGTGGCGGGAGGGCCCCCTACAATGAGCAGTTCTTC
J gene: TRBJ2-1
V gene: TRBV10-3
D gene: TRBD2
clone size: once

CDR3 protein: CASSYFGTGSNQPQHF
CDR3 DNA: TGTGCCAGCAGTTACTTTGGGACAGGGAGCAATCAGCCCCAGCATTTT
J gene: TRBJ1-5
V gene: TRBV6-5
D gene: TRBD1
clone size: .

CDR3 protein: CATAGSSYEQYF
CDR3 DNA: TGTGCCACCGCAGGCAGCTCCTACGAGCAGTACTTC
J gene: TRBJ2-7
V gene: TRBV10-3
D gene: .
clone size: once

CDR3 protein: CASSQGQRNTDTQYF
CDR3 DNA: TGCGCCAGCAGCCAAGGACAGCGAAACACAGATACGCAGTATTTT
J gene: TRBJ2-3
V gene: TRBV4-1
D gene: .
clone size: .

CDR3 protein: CASSWVAGDRADTQYF
CDR3 DNA: TGTGCCAGCAGTTGGGTAGCGGGAGACAGGGCAGATACGCAGTATTTT
J gene: TRBJ2-3
V gene: TRBV6-5
D gene: TRBD2
clone size: .

CDR3 protein: CAWVPQSSYNSPLHF
CDR3 DNA: TGTGCCTGGGTTCCACAGAGCTCCTATAATTCACCCCTCCACTTT
J gene: TRBJ1-6
V gene: TRBV30
D gene: .
clone size: once

CDR3 protein: CASSLAHGLYGYTF
CDR3 DNA: TGTGCCAGCAGCTTAGCACACGGTTTGTATGGCTACACCTTC
J gene: TRBJ1-2
V gene: TRBV7-2
D gene: .
clone size: .

CDR3 protein: CASSEARSQPQHF
CDR3 DNA: TGTGCCAGCAGTGAGGCCCGGTCTCAGCCCCAGCATTTT
J gene: TRBJ1-5
V gene: TRBV6-1
D gene: .
clone size: .

CDR3 protein: CASSLGSTGFNYGYTF
CDR3 DNA: TGTGCCAGCAGCCTCGGGTCGACAGGGTTCAACTATGGCTACACCTTC
J gene: TRBJ1-2
V gene: TRBV7-8
D gene: TRBD1
clone size: few

CDR3 protein: CASRRQGANTEAFF
CDR3 DNA: TGTGCCAGCAGGAGACAGGGAGCGAACACTGAAGCTTTCTTT
J gene: TRBJ1-1
V gene: TRBV5-6
D gene: TRBD1
clone size: once

CDR3 protein: CASSEVGRRDTQYF
CDR3 DNA: TGTGCCAGCAGTGAAGTCGGTCGTAGGGATACGCAGTATTTT
J gene: TRBJ2-3
V gene: TRBV6-1
D gene: .
clone size: once

CDR3 protein: CASSLAWASGRYHHF
CDR3 DNA: TGTGCCAGCAGCTTAGCGTGGGCTAGCGGGAGGTACCACCACTTC
J gene: TRBJ2-7
V gene: TRBV7-9
D gene: TRBD2
clone size: .

CDR3 protein: CASSLGRAGNTIYF
CDR3 DNA: TGTGCCAGCAGCTTAGGCAGGGCTGGAAACACCATATATTTT
J gene: TRBJ1-3
V gene: TRBV7-8
D gene: .
clone size: .

CDR3 protein: CASSVNRNTGELFF
CDR3 DNA: TGTGCCAGCAGCGTAAACAGGAACACCGGGGAGCTGTTTTTT
J gene: TRBJ2-2
V gene: TRBV5-4
D gene: .
clone size: few

CDR3 protein: CASSDPGQGNTEAFF
CDR3 DNA: TGCGCCAGCAGTGACCCTGGACAAGGGAACACTGAAGCTTTCTTT
J gene: TRBJ1-1
V gene: TRBV10-1
D gene: .
clone size: .

CDR3 protein: CATGQNFQETQYF
CDR3 DNA: TGTGCCACCGGACAGAATTTCCAAGAGACCCAGTACTTC
J gene: TRBJ2-5
V gene: TRBV7-2
D gene: .
clone size: .

CDR3 protein: CASGSSTGELFF
CDR3 DNA: TGCGCGAGCGGTTCGAGCACCGGGGAGCTGTTTTTT
J gene: TRBJ2-2
V gene: TRBV10-1
D gene: .
clone size: .

CDR3 protein: CASSRTPGFADNNEQFF
CDR3 DNA: TGTGCCAGCAGCCGAACTCCAGGGTTCGCGGATAACAATGAGCAGTTCTTC
J gene: TRBJ2-1
V gene: TRBV13
D gene: .
clone size: .

CDR3 protein: CASKLPGPRTGELFF
CDR3 DNA: TGTGCCAGCAAATTACCGGGGCCTCGGACCGGGGAGCTGTTTTTT
J gene: TRBJ2-2
V gene: TRBV6-4
D gene: .
clone size: .

CDR3 protein: CASSVDRGPYEQYF
CDR3 DNA: TGTGCCAGCAGCGTAGACAGGGGCCCCTACGAGCAGTACTTC
J gene: TRBJ2-7
V gene: TRBV9
D gene: TRBD1
clone size: .

CDR3 protein: CASSGGHGQETQYF
CDR3 DNA: TGTGCCAGCAGCGGGGGGCATGGCCAAGAGACCCAGTACTTC
J gene: TRBJ2-5
V gene: TRBV9
D gene: .
clone size: .

CDR3 protein: CASTLGDGYTF
CDR3 DNA: TGTGCCAGCACCTTAGGTGATGGCTACACCTTC
J gene: TRBJ1-2
V gene: TRBV28
D gene: .
clone size: .

CDR3 protein: CAWGGASAHEQYF
CDR3 DNA: TGTGCCTGGGGAGGGGCTAGTGCCCACGAGCAGTACTTC
J gene: TRBJ2-7
V gene: TRBV30
D gene: .
clone size: .

CDR3 protein: CASSWKSGSVETQYF
CDR3 DNA: TGCGCCAGCAGCTGGAAAAGCGGGAGTGTTGAGACCCAGTACTTC
J gene: TRBJ2-5
V gene: TRBV5-1
D gene: TRBD2
clone size: .

CDR3 protein: CASSGGGSNQPQHF
CDR3 DNA: TGTGCCAGCAGCGGAGGGGGAAGCAATCAGCCCCAGCATTTT
J gene: TRBJ1-5
V gene: TRBV9
D gene: .
clone size: .

CDR3 protein: CASSLGPGNYGYTF
CDR3 DNA: TGTGCCAGCAGCTTGGGACCAGGGAACTATGGCTACACCTTC
J gene: TRBJ1-2
V gene: TRBV11-2
D gene: .
clone size: .

CDR3 protein: CASSPQGSNYGYTF
CDR3 DNA: TGTGCCAGCAGCCCGCAGGGATCTAACTATGGCTACACCTTC
J gene: TRBJ1-2
V gene: TRBV6-6
D gene: .
clone size: .

CDR3 protein: CASSLVWSEDTDTQYF
CDR3 DNA: TGTGCCAGCAGCTTAGTATGGTCAGAAGACACAGATACGCAGTATTTT
J gene: TRBJ2-3
V gene: TRBV7-2
D gene: .
clone size: .